Listed here are 11 T cell receptor beta chains from one sample, sequenced in a study of sequential checkpoint blockade in melanoma (dated by TCRdb to between 2019 and 2020). Library method: the immunoSEQ multiplex PCR assay. Imported from immuneACCESS, the table was reduced by TCRdb to in-frame sequences with V and J called. These copies leave out some clones; in studies compared against another copy, an unresolved V gene accounts for under half, and the cause of the remainder is not known. The sample table holds about 9,900 clones, of which just under 60% were seen once. Together, the top ten hold about 41% of the sample. The sample's treatment or condition, from its label and the paper: randomized to nivolumab then ipilimumab (arm A) or the reverse (arm B). The sequencing here drew on CD8+ T cells sorted from blood (inferred from file names), taken from a patient given nivolumab and ipilimumab in sequence. All receptors come from a human donor with melanoma.

The chain couples TRBV9 to TRBJ2-2; 8 nucleotides agree with TRBD1. Germline V gene lookup returns CDR1 SGDLS and CDR2 YYNGEE. V was clipped by 2 bases and J by 7 bases; unmatched bases: 4. The CDR3 is 14 amino acids. The CDR3 nucleotides are TGTGCCAGCAGCGTCAGGGGGCTCGGCGGGGAGCTGTTTTTT. Protein sequence: CASSVRGLGGELFF.

This clone turned up a few times. The V call is TRBV6-1, the J call TRBJ1-4; TRBD1 matches at 7 bases. From germline, CDR1 is MNHNS and CDR2 SASEGT. The CDR3 length is 15 residues. Trimming took 3 bases from V and 1 from J; bases not matched to a gene: 2. The CDR3: CASSDSGGTNEKLFF. CDR3 DNA sequence: TGTGCCAGCAGTGACTCAGGGGGAACTAATGAAAAACTGTTTTTT.

This chain joins TRBV30 and TRBJ2-1; maybe TRBD2 (7 bases). V was pared by 5 bases and J by 8 bases, with 22 bases between. This CDR3 has 15 residues. Germline CDR1 and CDR2: GTSNPN and SVGIG (reference sequence). The CDR3 loop reads CAWPLKGGGRDEQFF. CDR3 bases: TGTGCCTGGCCTCTCAAGGGGGGGGGCAGAGATGAGCAGTTCTTC.

This clone showed up just a few times. This chain connects TRBV7-9 to TRBJ2-7; 9 bases agree with TRBD1. J was trimmed by 9 bases and V by 3 bases; bases with no gene match: 15. The CDR3 covers 16 residues. Per the germline V gene, CDR1 is SEHNR and CDR2 is FQNEAQ (reference sequence). CDR3 residues: CASSLGADRGAHWQYF. CDR3 in DNA: TGTGCCAGCAGCTTGGGGGCGGACAGGGGTGCCCATTGGCAGTACTTC.

This clone was seen a handful of times. The same CDR3 is also encoded by other DNA sequences in this sample. The chain couples TRBV5-4 to TRBJ2-7; 7 bases are a match to TRBD2. CDR3 length: 16 residues. V was clipped by 0 bases and J by 0 bases; unmatched bases: 6. Germline V lookup: CDR1 SGHNT, CDR2 YYREEE (reference sequence). As DNA, the CDR3 is TGTGCCAGCAGCTTGGGGAGGCGGGGGTCCTCCTACGAGCAGTACTTC. It specifies CASSLGRRGSSYEQYF.

The chain uses TRBV6-5 and TRBJ1-3, with D possibly TRBD1 on 5 matching bases. The CDR3 sequence is 14 residues long. The V and J ends lost 2 bases and 2 bases respectively, with 7 bases between them. Per the germline V gene, CDR1 is MNHEY and CDR2 is SVGAGI. The CDR3 loop reads CASSYGRAGNTIYF. CDR3 DNA sequence: TGTGCCAGCAGTTACGGCAGGGCTGGAAACACCATATATTTT.

The gene calls are TRBV4-3 and TRBJ2-5; tentative D call: TRBD2 (6 bases). The better agreement between TRBJ2-7 and the DNA end casts doubt on the J call. Germline loops: CDR1 LGHNA, CDR2 YSLEER. The CDR3 totals 15 residues. CDR3 sequence (DNA): TGCGCCAGCAGCCAGGAATGGCGGGGTCTGGACGAGCAGTACTTC. The encoded protein is CASSQEWRGLDEQYF.

The V gene is TRBV10-2, the J gene TRBJ1-1; D uncertain. V lost 0 bases and J 4 bases, leaving 3 bases between the germline ends. The germline CDR1 and CDR2 sequences are WSHSY and SAAADI. The CDR3 extends over 12 amino acids. The DNA for the CDR3 is TGCGCCAGCAGTGAGTCCTTCACTGAAGCTTTCTTT. Translating it yields CASSESFTEAFF.

The chain joins TRBV5-5 to TRBJ2-7, with a tentative D call TRBD1 (5 bases). This CDR3 is built from 13 residues. In germline, CDR1 is SGHKS, CDR2 YYEKEE (reference sequence). Between the trimmed V and J ends, which lost 2 bases and 2 bases, there was a span of 8 bases. CDR3 amino acids: CASSFRVAYEQYF. The CDR3, as DNA: TGTGCCAGCAGCTTCAGGGTTGCCTACGAGCAGTACTTC.

The chain carries TRBV12-5 and TRBJ2-7; a weak D match, TRBD1 (6 bases). V gave up 5 bases and J gave up 3 bases, with 14 bases separating them. Per germline, CDR1 LGHNT and CDR2 FRNRAP. CDR3 size: 14 residues. The CDR3, as DNA: TGTGCTAGTGGTCAGGGGTATAGTGGCTACGAGCAGTACTTC. It codes for CASGQGYSGYEQYF.

The chain is built from TRBV4-3 and TRBJ2-1; D possibly corresponds to TRBD2 (7 bases). V lost 0 bases to trimming and J lost 0 bases, with 18 bases between them. The CDR3 covers 19 residues. Per germline, CDR1 LGHNA and CDR2 YSLEER. The CDR3 here is CASSQEFRAGASSYNEQFF. Written as DNA, the CDR3 is TGCGCCAGCAGCCAAGAATTTCGCGCGGGGGCGAGCTCCTACAATGAGCAGTTCTTC.